This T cell receptor beta chain appears in the sequencing data of a study of blood T cells in healthy people across ages. The authors isolated at least 7 million PBMCs per sample. This clonotype turned up a few times. PCR was performed a second time for about 6 to 12 cycles using a sample-barcoded 5' primer and a J-beta primer mix. TCRdb called the 5' RACE reads again in MiXCR, with one record for every CDR3 protein. The sample lists approximately 1,000,000 distinct CDR3 sequences; under 40% were seen once. CDR3 size: 14 residues. Germline V lookup: CDR1 SQVTM, CDR2 ANQGSEA. V shed 0 bases, J shed 6 bases, and the junction held 5 bases outside the gene matches.

The rearrangement joins TRBV29-1 to TRBJ2-3; 8 nucleotides agree with TRBD1. Sequencing was performed on blood. The sequence came from a man younger than 35 in good health. The CDR3 sequence is CSVEEGTGGDTQYF. In DNA form, the CDR3 reads TGCAGCGTTGAAGAAGGGACAGGCGGGGATACGCAGTATTTT.